These 16 T cell receptor beta chains originate from one sample sequenced in a study of naive and memory T cell subsets. Both TRBC1 and TRBC2 were covered by a beta constant-region primer of two equimolar oligonucleotides. MiXCR, run by TCRdb on the UMI-ligation and nested PCR reads, gives a single entry per CDR3 protein. This table has about 90,000 distinct CDR3 sequences, over 7% appearing once. Material: central memory CD4+ T cells from blood. These receptors were obtained from a human donor in good health.

The V gene is TRBV20-1, the J gene TRBJ2-1; 7 nucleotides align to TRBD1. The V gene's germline CDR1 is DFQATT and CDR2 SNEGSKA (reference sequence). CDR3 length: 12 amino acids. The CDR3 nucleotides read TGCAGCTTTCGACAGGGAACCAATGAGCAGTTCTTC. It codes for CSFRQGTNEQFF.

This chain links TRBV21-1 with TRBJ1-1. TRBV21-1 corresponds to a pseudogene. The length of the CDR3 is 16 residues. CDR3 protein: CASSKRGPKGNTEAFF. DNA of the CDR3: TGTGCCAGCAGCAAACGAGGACCGAAAGGGAACACTGAAGCTTTCTTT.

This clonotype was counted many times. The V and J genes are TRBV15 and TRBJ1-1, with D unclear. The CDR3 loop spans 16 amino acids. Germline values: CDR1 LNHNV, CDR2 YYDKDF (reference sequence). With 1 base removed from V and 0 bases from J, the gap between germline ends came to 12 bases. This chain's CDR3 is CATSRGGFGMNTEAFF. The CDR3 coding sequence is TGTGCCACCAGCAGAGGGGGATTCGGGATGAACACTGAAGCTTTCTTT.

This clonotype appeared many times. The chain uses TRBV12-3 or TRBV12-4 and TRBJ2-3; tentatively, D is TRBD1 (6 bases). The CDR3 runs to 12 residues. The V and J ends lost 8 bases and 11 bases respectively, with 17 bases between them. CDR3 sequence: CASGDVRTEQYF. The DNA for the CDR3 is TGTGCCAGCGGGGACGTCCGGACAGAGCAGTATTTT.

This clonotype was detected only a few times. V gene TRBV7-2 combines with J gene TRBJ2-3; 9 nucleotides line up with TRBD2. V was clipped by 1 base and J by 1 base; unmatched bases: 3. The V gene's germline CDR1 is SGHTA and CDR2 FQGNSA. CDR3 size: 16 residues. The CDR3, as DNA: TGTGCCAGCAGCTTAGGCCCTAGCGGGGGCACAGATACGCAGTATTTT. It specifies CASSLGPSGGTDTQYF.

This clonotype was seen repeatedly, ten times or more. This chain uses TRBV6-1 with TRBJ1-4; possibly TRBD1 for D (6 bases). V lost 10 bases, J lost 8 bases, and 14 bases lay in between. CDR1 MNHNS and CDR2 SASEGT come from the germline V gene. The CDR3 length is 12 residues. The DNA of the CDR3 is TGTGCCACCAAGGGGGGGGGGGAAAAACTGTTTTTT. It encodes CATKGGGEKLFF.

The chain joins TRBV20-1 to TRBJ1-4; tentatively, D is TRBD1 (5 bases). V was trimmed by 3 bases and J by 5 bases, leaving 13 bases between them. This CDR3 is built from 14 residues. In germline, CDR1 is DFQATT, CDR2 SNEGSKA (reference sequence). CDR3 loop: CSARGDLRNEKLFF. The CDR3, as DNA: TGCAGTGCTAGGGGGGACTTACGAAATGAAAAACTGTTTTTT.

There are many counts of this clonotype. The rearrangement links TRBV7-3 to TRBJ2-3, with TRBD2 identical over 8 bases. The germline V gene encodes CDR1 SGHTA and CDR2 FQGTGA. The V segment lost 2 bases and the J segment 1 base; nucleotides outside the gene matches: 2. CDR3 length: 15 residues. The CDR3 region has the DNA TGTGCCAGCAGCTTAGCGGGGGGACGCACAGATACGCAGTATTTT. It translates to CASSLAGGRTDTQYF.

This clonotype was counted between two and nine times. The genes are TRBV20-1 and TRBJ1-2; D uncertain. V was clipped by 5 bases and J by 6 bases, with 13 bases between them. Germline V gene lookup returns CDR1 DFQATT and CDR2 SNEGSKA (reference sequence). The CDR3 sequence is 12 residues long. In DNA, the CDR3 is TGCAGTGCTGAAAAGACTTTGGATGGCTACACCTTC. Residues: CSAEKTLDGYTF.

This clonotype was recorded many times. V usage is TRBV18 and J usage is TRBJ2-1; D is unresolved. Germline values: CDR1 KGHSH, CDR2 LQKENI. Deletions cut 2 bases from V and 6 bases from J, with 11 bases between. This CDR3 comprises 14 residues. This CDR3 reads CASSPARTTNEQFF. The CDR3 nucleotides read TGTGCCAGCTCACCAGCGAGGACCACCAATGAGCAGTTCTTC.

In this sample, this clonotype turned up many times. The chain has TRBV20-1 and TRBJ1-6; TRBD1 aligns across 7 bases. Trimming at V came to 4 bases and at J to 10 bases, leaving 7 bases not matched to a gene. CDR3 length equals 13 residues. CDR1 and CDR2 (germline): DFQATT, SNEGSKA (reference sequence). DNA of the CDR3: TGCAGTGCTACACAGGGGAATGGATCACCCCTCCACTTT. It translates to CSATQGNGSPLHF.

The sample holds a few counts of this clonotype. The rearrangement joins TRBV5-4 to TRBJ2-5, with a weak D call TRBD2 (6 bases). The CDR3 runs to 15 residues. Trimming cost V 5 bases and J 2 bases, with 16 bases left between them. Germline values: CDR1 SGHNT, CDR2 YYREEE (reference sequence). The CDR3 sequence: CASRDAASAQETQYF. The CDR3 DNA reads as TGTGCCAGCAGAGACGCGGCTAGCGCACAAGAGACCCAGTACTTC.

This clonotype was recorded at least ten times. J is TRBJ1-4 and V is TRBV11-3, with D possibly TRBD1 on 6 matching bases. V was clipped by 7 bases and J by 8 bases, with 26 bases between them. Per germline, CDR1 SGHNT and CDR2 YENEEA. There are 17 residues in the CDR3. CDR3 protein: CASTPITRTAVGEKLFF. CDR3 DNA sequence: TGTGCCAGCACCCCCATCACCAGGACAGCCGTGGGGGAAAAACTGTTTTTT.

In DNA, the CDR3 is TGTGCCAGCTCCGGGGGGTTCACTAGCACAGATACGCAGTATTTT. Protein: CASSGGFTSTDTQYF. V and J are TRBV7-2 and TRBJ2-3; TRBD2 agrees at 7 bases. The CDR3 spans 15 residues. Germline trimming cut 8 bases from V and 0 bases from J; bases unmatched to any gene: 8. The V gene's germline CDR1 is SGHTA and CDR2 FQGNSA.

The V gene is TRBV28, the J gene TRBJ2-2; D unclear. Trimming pared 9 bases from V and 1 base from J, leaving 9 bases between. The CDR3 sequence is 13 residues long. Germline V gives CDR1 MDHEN, CDR2 SYDVKM. CDR3 region: CARQDKNTGELFF. CDR3 DNA sequence: TGTGCCAGACAAGACAAGAACACCGGGGAGCTGTTTTTT.

This clonotype was detected many times. The chain couples TRBV20-1 to TRBJ1-1; the match to TRBD1 covers 8 bases. The germline gives CDR1 DFQATT, CDR2 SNEGSKA (reference sequence). The V and J ends lost 6 bases and 0 bases, in that order; junction bases with no gene match: 3. The CDR3 extends over 13 amino acids. CDR3 region: CSARTGMNTEAFF. DNA of the CDR3: TGCAGTGCCCGGACAGGGATGAACACTGAAGCTTTCTTT.